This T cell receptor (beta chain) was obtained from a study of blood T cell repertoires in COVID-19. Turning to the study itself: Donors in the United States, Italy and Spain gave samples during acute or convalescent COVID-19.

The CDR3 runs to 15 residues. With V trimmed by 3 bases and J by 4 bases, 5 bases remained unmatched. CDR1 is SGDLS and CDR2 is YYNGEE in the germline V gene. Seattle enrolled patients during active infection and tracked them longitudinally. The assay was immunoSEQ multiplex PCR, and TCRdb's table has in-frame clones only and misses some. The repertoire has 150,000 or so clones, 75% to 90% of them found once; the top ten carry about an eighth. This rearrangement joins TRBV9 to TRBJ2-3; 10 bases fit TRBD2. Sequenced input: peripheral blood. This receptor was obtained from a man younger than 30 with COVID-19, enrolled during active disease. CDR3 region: CASSGYGTSADTQYF. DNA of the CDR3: TGTGCCAGCAGCGGATACGGGACTAGCGCAGATACGCAGTATTTT.